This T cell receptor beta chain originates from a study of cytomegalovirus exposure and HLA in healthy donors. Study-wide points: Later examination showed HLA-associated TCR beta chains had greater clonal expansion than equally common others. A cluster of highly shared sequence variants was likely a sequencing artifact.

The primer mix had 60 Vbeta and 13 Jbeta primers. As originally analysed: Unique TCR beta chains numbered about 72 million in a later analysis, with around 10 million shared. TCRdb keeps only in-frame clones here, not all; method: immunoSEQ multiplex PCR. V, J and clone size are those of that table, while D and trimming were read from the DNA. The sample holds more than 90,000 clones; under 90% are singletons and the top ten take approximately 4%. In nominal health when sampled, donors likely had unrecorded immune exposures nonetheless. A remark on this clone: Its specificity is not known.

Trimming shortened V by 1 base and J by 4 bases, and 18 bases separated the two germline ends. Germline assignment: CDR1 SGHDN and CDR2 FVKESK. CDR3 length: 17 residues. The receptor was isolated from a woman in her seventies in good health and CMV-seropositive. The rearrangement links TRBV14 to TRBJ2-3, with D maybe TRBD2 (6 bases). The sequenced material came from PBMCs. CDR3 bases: TGTGCCAGCAGCCAAGGAGTACGGGGGAGTCCCCCAGATACGCAGTATTTT. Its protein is CASSQGVRGSPPDTQYF.